What follows are 20 T cell receptor beta chains derived from one specimen sequenced in a study of blood T cell repertoires in COVID-19. The protocol was immunoSEQ multiplex PCR, while the TCRdb copy is restricted to in-frame clones and leaves out a portion. Here the sample spans more than 95,000 clones, 89% being singletons. Input material: peripheral blood. The source is a woman aged 60-75 years with acute or convalescent COVID-19.

This chain links TRBV7-2 with TRBJ1-1; no definite D call. Germline CDR1 reads SGHTA; CDR2 reads FQGNSA. The CDR3 contains 13 residues. V shed 1 base and J shed 1 base, with 4 bases lying between them. Written as DNA, the CDR3 is TGTGCCAGCAGCTTAGTCCAGAACACTGAAGCTTTCTTT. It specifies CASSLVQNTEAFF.

The chain combines TRBV18 with TRBJ1-1, with TRBD1 as a possible D gene (5 bases). The CDR3 is made up of 18 amino acids. Germline V lookup: CDR1 KGHSH, CDR2 LQKENI. Trimming took 3 bases from V and 1 from J, leaving 21 bases between them. CDR3 sequence reads: CASSPRVPTPPGNTEAFF. CDR3 coding DNA: TGTGCCAGCTCACCCAGGGTTCCCACTCCTCCTGGGAACACTGAAGCTTTCTTT.

V is TRBV28 and J is TRBJ2-1; a possible D gene is TRBD2 (5 bases). The CDR3 is 13 amino acids. Per the germline V gene, CDR1 is MDHEN and CDR2 is SYDVKM. Trimming took off 5 bases at V and 7 bases at J, with 12 bases between the two ends. CDR3 nucleotides: TGTGCCAGCAGTCTCGGGCCGGGGAATGAGCAGTTCTTC. Translated: CASSLGPGNEQFF.

Only one count was recorded for this clone. The chain couples TRBV29-1 to TRBJ2-7; 9 bases are a match to TRBD1. V dropped 4 bases and J dropped 1; count of bases not matched to a gene: 5. Looked up from germline, CDR1 is SQVTM and CDR2 is ANQGSEA. The CDR3 contains 14 residues. The CDR3 bases are TGCAGCGTTGTCAGGGGACAGGGATCCTACGAGCAGTACTTC. It specifies CSVVRGQGSYEQYF.

The chain is built from TRBV18 and TRBJ1-1; TRBD1 matches at 8 bases. The V gene end was trimmed by 4 bases and the J gene end by 2 bases; junction bases not matched to a gene: 3. The germline CDR1 and CDR2 sequences are KGHSH and LQKENI. The CDR3 is made up of 14 amino acids. The CDR3 nucleotides read TGTGCCAGCTCACAGGACAGGGCCAACACTGAAGCTTTCTTT. It encodes CASSQDRANTEAFF. The whole variable domain, filled in from reference TRBV18 and TRBJ1-1, reads NAGVMQNPRHLVRRRGQEARLRCSPMKGHSHVYWYRQLPEEGLKFMVYLQKENIIDESGMPKERFSAEFPKEGPSILRIQQVVRGDSAAYFCASSQDRANTEAFFGQGTRLTVV.

The V gene is TRBV9, the J gene TRBJ2-2; D not resolved. Germline V lookup: CDR1 SGDLS, CDR2 YYNGEE. The CDR3 runs 15 residues. The V and J ends lost 1 base and 0 bases respectively, with 7 bases between them. The CDR3 sequence is CASSVSHSNTGELFF. The CDR3 region has the DNA TGTGCCAGCAGCGTATCCCACTCGAACACCGGGGAGCTGTTTTTT.

The chain recombines TRBV28 with TRBJ2-1, with D tentatively TRBD1 (6 bases). V dropped 6 bases and J dropped 4 bases, with 16 bases sitting between them. The CDR3 is 15 residues long. Looked up from germline, CDR1 is MDHEN and CDR2 is SYDVKM. This CDR3 reads CASSPGDRRYNEQFF. CDR3 DNA sequence: TGTGCCAGCAGCCCTGGAGACAGGCGGTACAATGAGCAGTTCTTC.

V usage is TRBV6-2 or TRBV6-3 and J usage is TRBJ2-7; 8 bases are a match to TRBD1. The junction had 11 bases not matched to a gene; V was cut back by 5 bases and J by 5 bases. The CDR3 loop spans 15 amino acids. Germline V lookup: CDR1 MNHEY, CDR2 SVGEGT. DNA for the CDR3: TGTGCCAGCAGTGACATGACAGGGGCTCCCGACGAGCAGTACTTC. This gives the protein CASSDMTGAPDEQYF.

This clone was seen once. The rearrangement links TRBV27 to TRBJ1-6; TRBD1 agrees at 10 bases. The CDR3 consists of 19 residues. In germline, CDR1 is MNHEY, CDR2 SMNVEV (reference sequence). V shed 4 bases, J shed 10 bases, and the junction held 19 bases outside the gene matches. CDR3 sequence: CASSSPGQGSFGGLSPLHF. The CDR3 DNA sequence: TGTGCCAGCAGTTCACCGGGACAGGGGTCGTTTGGGGGGCTCTCACCCCTCCACTTT.

The chain combines TRBV11-2 with TRBJ2-7; D might be TRBD1 (6 bases). Trimming removed 3 bases at V and 4 bases at J, with 16 bases between. The CDR3 is 15 amino acids. In germline, CDR1 is SGHAT, CDR2 FQNNGV. Written as DNA, the CDR3 is TGTGCCAGCAGCTTTACGAGGGGGAAAGGGTACGAGCAGTACTTC. Translation gives CASSFTRGKGYEQYF.

This clone has more than one count but fewer than ten. The chain employs TRBV5-1 and TRBJ1-2, with D maybe TRBD1 (5 bases). Germline CDR1 reads SGHRS; CDR2 reads YFSETQ. This CDR3 spans 13 amino acids. The V gene lost 0 bases and the J gene lost 8 bases, with 11 bases spanning the gap. The CDR3: CASSLEGVGGYTF. As DNA, the CDR3 is TGCGCCAGCAGCTTGGAAGGGGTGGGAGGCTACACCTTC.

The chain uses TRBV28 and TRBJ1-4, with TRBD1 identical over 7 bases. The CDR3 runs to 14 residues. In germline, CDR1 is MDHEN, CDR2 SYDVKM. J was trimmed by 4 bases and V by 7 bases; bases with no gene match: 6. CDR3 in amino acids: CASTGPGGNEKLFF. The CDR3 DNA follows: TGTGCCAGCACCGGGCCAGGGGGTAATGAAAAACTGTTTTTT.

This clone was seen more than once but under ten times. The chain links TRBV27 to TRBJ2-1, with 9 bases that match TRBD2. Germline assignment: CDR1 MNHEY and CDR2 SMNVEV (reference sequence). V lost 8 bases and J lost 3; bases outside the gene matches: 8. CDR3 length: 15 residues. The DNA of the CDR3 is TGTGCCAGCTTTGCAATTAGCGGGAGCTACAATGAGCAGTTCTTC. Its protein product is CASFAISGSYNEQFF.

The chain couples TRBV3-1 (or the pseudogene TRBV3-2) to TRBJ2-5, with 13 bases fitting TRBD2. The germline V gene has CDR1 LGHDT and CDR2 YNNKEL (reference sequence). This CDR3 spans 18 amino acids. The V gene end was trimmed by 3 bases and the J gene end by 4 bases; junction bases not matched to a gene: 11. CDR3 DNA: TGTGCCAGCAGCCACCCCCGGACTAGCGGGAGCTTGGGAGAGACCCAGTACTTC. Residues: CASSHPRTSGSLGETQYF.

V and J are TRBV2 and TRBJ1-5; no reliable D call. The CDR3 is 15 residues long. Between the trimmed V and J ends, which lost 0 bases and 2 bases, there was a span of 8 bases. The germline CDR1 and CDR2 sequences are SNHLY and FYNNEI. CDR3 sequence (DNA): TGTGCCAGCAGTGAAGCGCTGCAGGGCAATCAGCCCCAGCATTTT. It yields the protein CASSEALQGNQPQHF.

The chain is built from TRBV19 and TRBJ2-6, with D possibly TRBD2 on 6 matching bases. Trimming stripped 5 bases from V and 4 bases from J, with 21 bases between. Germline V gene data show CDR1 as LNHDA and CDR2 as SQIVND (reference sequence). This CDR3 has 18 residues. The CDR3 reads CASSYSVAGFAGANVLTF. The CDR3 coding sequence is TGTGCCAGTAGTTATAGCGTCGCGGGATTTGCGGGGGCCAACGTCCTGACTTTC.

The V gene is TRBV7-9, the J gene TRBJ1-1; tentative D call: TRBD1 (6 bases). From germline, CDR1 is SEHNR and CDR2 FQNEAQ (reference sequence). The CDR3 has 15 amino acids. Trimming shortened V by 2 bases and J by 5 bases, and 15 bases separated the two germline ends. CDR3 in amino acids: CASSLNTGTTTEAFF. The CDR3 region has the DNA TGTGCCAGCAGCTTAAATACAGGGACTACGACTGAAGCTTTCTTT.

This sequence joins TRBV9 and TRBJ1-1; 8 nucleotides align to TRBD1. J was trimmed by 1 base and V by 3 bases; bases with no gene match: 8. Germline assignment: CDR1 SGDLS and CDR2 YYNGEE. This CDR3 spans 16 amino acids. The CDR3 DNA reads TGTGCCAGCAGCGGATGGACAGGGACTGGGAACACTGAAGCTTTCTTT. Translating it yields CASSGWTGTGNTEAFF. The complete variable domain, with remaining parts taken from reference TRBV9 and TRBJ1-1, reads DSGVTQTPKHLITATGQRVTLRCSPRSGDLSVYWYQQSLDQGLQFLIQYYNGEERAKGNILERFSAQQFPDLHSELNLSSLELGDSALYFCASSGWTGTGNTEAFFGQGTRLTVV.

J is TRBJ2-2 and V is TRBV19; 14 nucleotides align to TRBD2. V lost 4 bases, J lost 5 bases, and 9 bases stayed unmatched. CDR1 is LNHDA, CDR2 SQIVND, per germline (reference sequence). The CDR3 contains 18 residues. The DNA of the CDR3 is TGTGCCAGTAGTACCCAGACTAGCGGGAGGGCTAGGACCGGGGAGCTGTTTTTT. Amino acid sequence: CASSTQTSGRARTGELFF.

This rearrangement joins TRBV5-4 to TRBJ1-6, with a weak D call TRBD1 (5 bases). Germline V gene lookup returns CDR1 SGHNT and CDR2 YYREEE (reference sequence). The CDR3 spans 14 residues. V was trimmed by 4 bases and J by 7 bases, leaving 12 bases between them. The CDR3 region has the DNA TGTGCCAGCAGCATGGGACTGTCAAATTCACCCCTCCACTTT. Its translation: CASSMGLSNSPLHF.